Listed here are 27 T cell receptor beta chains from one sample, sequenced in a study of neurological immune-mediated disorders. MiXCR was run by TCRdb on the 5' RACE reads, yielding one entry per CDR3 protein. Of roughly 80,000 distinct CDR3 sequences in the sample, over 15% were seen once. Sequenced material: PBMCs. These TCRs come from a woman between 40 and 55 years old in good health.

This clonotype was seen many times. The chain has TRBV15 and TRBJ1-5, with TRBD1 matching over 7 bases. The germline V gene has CDR1 LNHNV and CDR2 YYDKDF (reference sequence). The V gene end was trimmed by 1 base and the J gene end by 0 bases; junction bases not matched to a gene: 6. The CDR3 spans 17 residues. The CDR3 DNA is TGTGCCACCAGCAGAGCTACAGGGGCGAATAGCAATCAGCCCCAGCATTTT. It specifies CATSRATGANSNQPQHF.

This clonotype was observed at least ten times. The CDR3 sequence is CASSMIFRDRPNEQFF. CDR3 coding DNA: TGTGCCAGCAGTATGATTTTCCGGGACAGGCCCAATGAGCAGTTCTTC. This rearrangement joins TRBV27 to TRBJ2-1; 8 bases line up with TRBD1. The germline gives CDR1 MNHEY, CDR2 SMNVEV (reference sequence). This CDR3 is built from 16 residues. V lost 5 bases, J lost 6 bases, and 12 bases stayed unmatched.

This clonotype has a count of ten or more. This CDR3 is CSARHSGNTGELFF. The CDR3 nucleotides read TGCAGTGCTAGACACAGCGGGAACACCGGGGAGCTGTTTTTT. The V call is TRBV20-1, the J call TRBJ2-2; D may be TRBD2 (5 bases). This CDR3 spans 14 amino acids. Trimming cost V 2 bases and J 1 base, with 8 bases left between them. Per the germline V gene, CDR1 is DFQATT and CDR2 is SNEGSKA (reference sequence).

There are many counts of this clonotype. The V and J genes are TRBV5-1 and TRBJ2-1, with 8 bases matching TRBD1. The CDR3 runs 14 residues. The germline V gene encodes CDR1 SGHRS and CDR2 YFSETQ. J gave up 3 bases and V 4 bases, and 3 bases lay outside the gene matches. The CDR3 region has the DNA TGCGCCAGCAGCCCGGGACAGGTCTACAATGAGCAGTTCTTC. The encoded protein is CASSPGQVYNEQFF. Combining the CDR3 with reference TRBV5-1 and TRBJ2-1 gives the whole variable domain KAGVTQTPRYLIKTRGQQVTLSCSPISGHRSVSWYQQTPGQGLQFLFEYFSETQRNKGNFPGRFSGRQFSNSRSEMNVSTLELGDSALYLCASSPGQVYNEQFFGPGTRLTVL.

This clonotype was observed at least ten times. This chain uses TRBV15 with TRBJ1-1; possibly TRBD1 for D (5 bases). Germline V gene lookup returns CDR1 LNHNV and CDR2 YYDKDF (reference sequence). Trimming pared 3 bases from V and 1 base from J, leaving 9 bases between. The CDR3 runs to 14 residues. In DNA, the CDR3 is TGTGCCACCAGCAGGCTCGGACAGAACACTGAAGCTTTCTTT. This translates into CATSRLGQNTEAFF.

This clonotype appeared many times. V and J are TRBV20-1 and TRBJ2-3; 14 nucleotides line up with TRBD2. The CDR3 totals 18 residues. With V trimmed by 1 base and J by 0 bases, 6 bases remained unmatched. Germline values: CDR1 DFQATT, CDR2 SNEGSKA (reference sequence). The CDR3 sequence: CSARAGLAGGASTDTQYF. CDR3 coding DNA: TGCAGTGCTAGAGCTGGACTAGCGGGGGGAGCTAGCACAGATACGCAGTATTTT.

This clonotype was seen ten or more times. The chain has TRBV6-1 and TRBJ2-1; TRBD2 aligns across 8 bases. The J segment lost 4 bases and the V segment lost 5 bases, leaving 10 bases of the junction unmatched. This CDR3 has 16 residues. From germline, CDR1 is MNHNS and CDR2 SASEGT. The CDR3 here is CASSLEGAGVYNEQFF. The CDR3 region has the DNA TGTGCCAGCAGTCTCGAAGGAGCGGGGGTGTACAATGAGCAGTTCTTC.

This clonotype was picked up many times. This chain links TRBV3-1 with TRBJ2-3, with no clear D. CDR1 and CDR2 from the germline V gene are LGHDT and YNNKEL (reference sequence). V was cut by 4 bases and J by 2 bases, with 13 bases left in between. CDR3 length: 15 residues. The CDR3 nucleotides are TGTGCCAGCAGCCCAGGAGATGGGTCCACAGATACGCAGTATTTT. Its translation is CASSPGDGSTDTQYF.

Ten or more counts support this clonotype. This chain connects TRBV6-6 to TRBJ2-1; 7 bases agree with TRBD1. The V segment lost 2 bases and the J segment 2 bases; nucleotides outside the gene matches: 6. The length of the CDR3 is 16 residues. The germline V gene has CDR1 MNHNY and CDR2 SVGAGI (reference sequence). CDR3 protein: CASSYGQASTYNEQFF. The CDR3 coding sequence is TGTGCCAGCAGTTACGGACAGGCGTCAACCTACAATGAGCAGTTCTTC.

This clonotype was picked up many times. The J gene is TRBJ2-3, the V gene TRBV7-9; D may be TRBD1 (6 bases). In germline, CDR1 is SEHNR, CDR2 FQNEAQ (reference sequence). The CDR3 runs 12 residues. V lost 9 bases and J 5 bases, leaving 12 bases between the germline ends. CDR3 DNA: TGTGCCAGAGGACAGTTGGGAGATACGCAGTATTTT. It is translated as CARGQLGDTQYF.

This clonotype was seen repeatedly, ten times or more. The genes are TRBV20-1 and TRBJ1-6; D gene uncertain. The CDR3 runs to 14 residues. From germline, CDR1 is DFQATT and CDR2 SNEGSKA (reference sequence). The V end was cut by 3 bases, the J end by 7 bases, with 13 bases between. The CDR3 nucleotides are TGCAGTGCTAGGCCTCAGCTCTTGAATTCACCCCTCCACTTT. This encodes CSARPQLLNSPLHF.

This clonotype was seen at least ten times. V gene TRBV5-4 combines with J gene TRBJ1-1, with D maybe TRBD1 (5 bases). From germline, CDR1 is SGHNT and CDR2 YYREEE (reference sequence). The CDR3 length is 15 residues. V lost 0 bases and J 4 bases, leaving 13 bases between the germline ends. The CDR3 sequence is CASSLDAGLGTEAFF. In nucleotides, the CDR3 is TGTGCCAGCAGCTTGGATGCAGGGTTAGGCACTGAAGCTTTCTTT.

This clonotype was seen repeatedly, ten times or more. The chain employs TRBV20-1 and TRBJ2-3; the match to TRBD2 covers 15 bases. The germline V gene has CDR1 DFQATT and CDR2 SNEGSKA (reference sequence). The CDR3 is 17 amino acids. J gave up 0 bases and V 6 bases, and 7 bases lay outside the gene matches. CDR3 sequence (DNA): TGCAGTGCCCATGGGACTAGCGGGGGGCTTAGCACAGATACGCAGTATTTT. It yields the protein CSAHGTSGGLSTDTQYF.

The chain combines TRBV20-1 with TRBJ2-2, with a weak D call TRBD2 (5 bases). Germline V CDR1 and CDR2: DFQATT, SNEGSKA (reference sequence). V dropped 4 bases and J dropped 7 bases, with 10 bases sitting between them. CDR3 length: 12 residues. CDR3 nucleotides: TGCAGTGCTACCTCGGGGAACGGGGAGCTGTTTTTT. Protein product: CSATSGNGELFF.

This clonotype has at least ten counts. DNA of the CDR3: TGTGCCAGCAGCTTGGTAGGGGGAAGTTCGCATTCACCCCTCCACTTT. It translates to CASSLVGGSSHSPLHF. V is TRBV5-6 and J is TRBJ1-6, with D perhaps TRBD1 (6 bases). This CDR3 comprises 16 residues. Trimming shortened V by 0 bases and J by 8 bases, and 15 bases separated the two germline ends. Germline V gene data show CDR1 as SGHDT and CDR2 as YYEEEE.

The rearrangement joins TRBV30 to TRBJ1-3; 9 nucleotides agree with TRBD1. This CDR3 has 14 residues. V shed 6 bases, J shed 8 bases, and the junction held 11 bases outside the gene matches. CDR1 is GTSNPN and CDR2 is SVGIG in the germline V gene (reference sequence). The CDR3 reads CACSMGQGGDTIYF. The CDR3 DNA sequence: TGTGCCTGTAGTATGGGACAGGGCGGGGACACCATATATTTT.

There are many counts of this clonotype. The chain has TRBV6-2 or TRBV6-3 and TRBJ1-2; 10 bases fit TRBD1. Germline CDR1 reads MNHEY; CDR2 reads SVGEGT. This CDR3 has 16 residues. The junction had 8 bases not matched to a gene; V was cut back by 2 bases and J by 5 bases. The CDR3, as DNA: TGTGCCAGCAGTTACCTCCGGGACAGGGGACTTTATGGCTACACCTTC. Encoded protein: CASSYLRDRGLYGYTF.

About this clonotype: The final CDR3 position lacks the conserved phenylalanine or tryptophan, pointing to a likely read error. This chain uses TRBV5-1 with TRBJ1-1; 9 bases are shared with TRBD1. The germline CDR1 and CDR2 sequences are SGHRS and YFSETQ. This CDR3 contains 14 residues. Trimming took 6 bases from V and 5 from J; bases not matched to a gene: 8. The CDR3 DNA sequence: TGCGCCAGCACCATTGGGGACAGGGAAACTGAAGCTTTCTTA. Translation: CASTIGDRETEAFL.

This clonotype was observed many times. This sequence joins TRBV28 and TRBJ2-1; D remains ambiguous. Germline CDR1 MDHEN, CDR2 SYDVKM. V was shortened by 6 bases and J by 8 bases, with 17 bases between the two germline ends. This CDR3 region has 14 residues. This chain's CDR3 is CASSTRNPVDEQFF. CDR3 sequence (DNA): TGTGCCAGCAGCACCCGGAATCCCGTCGATGAGCAGTTCTTC.

As concerns this clonotype: A single base separates this from a much larger clone, so it may be a read error. The rearrangement uses TRBV20-1 and TRBJ2-3; D might be TRBD1 or TRBD2, each matching 5 bases. This CDR3 region has 14 residues. V lost 4 bases and J lost 6, with 17 bases in between. From germline, CDR1 is DFQATT and CDR2 SNEGSKA (reference sequence). The CDR3 DNA reads as TGCAGTGCTATGCTATCGGGGCTAAAGGATACGCAGTATTTT. Its translation: CSAMLSGLKDTQYF.

V gene TRBV25-1 combines with J gene TRBJ1-1; 10 positions agree with TRBD1. CDR3 length: 17 residues. Germline trimming cut 5 bases from V and 4 bases from J; bases unmatched to any gene: 13. CDR1 MGHDK and CDR2 SYGVNS come from the germline V gene. In DNA form, the CDR3 reads TGTGCCAGCAGTTCCCAAGGGACAGGGGAGAGGGGCACTGAAGCTTTCTTT. Translation gives CASSSQGTGERGTEAFF.

This clonotype was observed at least ten times. The genes are TRBV5-1 and TRBJ1-4, with a weak D call TRBD1 (6 bases). CDR1 is SGHRS and CDR2 is YFSETQ in the germline V gene. Trimming stripped 4 bases from V and 5 bases from J, with 18 bases between. The CDR3 extends over 16 amino acids. The CDR3 here is CASSPDSGGGNEKLFF. CDR3 in DNA: TGCGCCAGCAGCCCAGACAGTGGGGGCGGCAATGAAAAACTGTTTTTT.

This clonotype was found a few times. This chain joins TRBV12-3 or TRBV12-4 and TRBJ2-2, with 10 bases lining up with TRBD1. The CDR3 is 16 amino acids. The junction had 10 bases not matched to a gene; V was cut back by 5 bases and J by 7 bases. The DNA of the CDR3 is TGTGCCAGCAGTGACGGGGACAGGGGAGTGATCGGGGAGCTGTTTTTT. Translated, it gives CASSDGDRGVIGELFF.

This clonotype was recorded at least ten times. The chain combines TRBV7-9 with TRBJ1-1; maybe TRBD1 (5 bases). V was pared by 7 bases and J by 0 bases, with 15 bases between. The CDR3 covers 15 residues. CDR1 SEHNR and CDR2 FQNEAQ come from the germline V gene (reference sequence). The CDR3 sequence: CASIRGGGVNTEAFF. The CDR3 bases are TGTGCCAGCATCCGTGGGGGGGGGGTGAACACTGAAGCTTTCTTT.

This clonotype was counted many times. V usage is TRBV27 and J usage is TRBJ2-1; the D is unclear. V lost 1 base, J lost 7 bases, and 8 bases lay in between. Germline CDR1 MNHEY, CDR2 SMNVEV (reference sequence). The CDR3 covers 13 residues. The CDR3 DNA reads as TGTGCCAGCAGTTTATATATGGGAAATGAGCAGTTCTTC. Its protein is CASSLYMGNEQFF.

This clonotype was counted ten times or more. J is TRBJ2-5 and V is TRBV9, with 8 bases that match TRBD2. Losses at the gene ends were 3 bases for V and 3 bases for J; bases not matched to a gene: 7. The CDR3 runs 15 residues. Germline CDR1 SGDLS, CDR2 YYNGEE. The CDR3: CASSDPRGGEETQYF. The CDR3 DNA reads TGTGCCAGCAGCGACCCCCGGGGGGGGGAAGAGACCCAGTACTTC.

At least ten counts were recorded for this clonotype. The chain recombines TRBV7-3 with TRBJ2-7; 8 nucleotides align to TRBD1. V shed 0 bases, J shed 4 bases, and the junction held 5 bases outside the gene matches. Germline V gene sequence: CDR1 SGHTA, CDR2 FQGTGA. The CDR3 has 15 amino acids. CDR3 sequence reads: CASSLTPGGAYEQYF. For the CDR3, the DNA is TGTGCCAGCAGCTTAACGCCAGGGGGCGCATACGAGCAGTACTTC.